The subject of this entry is one TCR beta chain. This sample was taken from a study of blood T cell repertoires in COVID-19. On the study more broadly: Samples of COVID-19 (acute and convalescent) were obtained from the United States, Italy and Spain. T cells, B-cell-depleted T cells, or PBMCs provided the cDNA or gDNA that served as material.

Trimming at V came to 4 bases and at J to 0 bases, leaving 4 bases not matched to a gene. CDR1 and CDR2 (germline): LGHDT, YNNKEL (reference sequence). The length of the CDR3 is 16 residues. Authors' processing steps: Amplification with reference gene primers provided the estimates of nucleated cell counts. Profiling relied on immunoSEQ multiplex PCR, and the TCRdb table lists in-frame clones only, not all of them. V and J calls and clone size are copied from that table; D and trimming were computed from the DNA. The table lists about 210,000 clones, approximately 89% of them singletons. The origin of this receptor is a woman between 35 and 50 years old with acute or convalescent COVID-19. Material for sequencing was peripheral blood. The chain has TRBV3-1 (or the pseudogene TRBV3-2) and TRBJ1-1; TRBD1 aligns across 11 bases. Written as DNA, the CDR3 is TGTGCCAGCAGCCCTCGGGACAGGGGGGTGAACACTGAAGCTTTCTTT. It is translated as CASSPRDRGVNTEAFF.